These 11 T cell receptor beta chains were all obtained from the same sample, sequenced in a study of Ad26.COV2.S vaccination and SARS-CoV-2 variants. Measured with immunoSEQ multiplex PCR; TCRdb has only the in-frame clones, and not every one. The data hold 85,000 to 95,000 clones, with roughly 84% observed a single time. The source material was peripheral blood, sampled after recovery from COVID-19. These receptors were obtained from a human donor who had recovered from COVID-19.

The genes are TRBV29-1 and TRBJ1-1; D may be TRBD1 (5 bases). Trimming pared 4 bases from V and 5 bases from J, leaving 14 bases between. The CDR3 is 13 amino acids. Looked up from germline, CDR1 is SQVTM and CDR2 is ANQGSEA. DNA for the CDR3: TGCAGCGTTGTCGTTTGGGGGAAGACTGAAGCTTTCTTT. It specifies CSVVVWGKTEAFF.

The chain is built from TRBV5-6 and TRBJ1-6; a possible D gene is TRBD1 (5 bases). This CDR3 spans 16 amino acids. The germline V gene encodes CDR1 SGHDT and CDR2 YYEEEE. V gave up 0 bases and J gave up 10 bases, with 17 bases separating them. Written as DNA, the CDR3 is TGTGCCAGCAGCTTGGCGCCGTATAGGGGAGCCTCACCCCTCCACTTT. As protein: CASSLAPYRGASPLHF.

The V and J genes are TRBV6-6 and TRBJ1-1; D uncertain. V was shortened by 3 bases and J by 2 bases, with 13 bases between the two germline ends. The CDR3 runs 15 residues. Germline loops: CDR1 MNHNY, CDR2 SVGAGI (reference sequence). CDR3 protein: CASSYDGRTNTEAFF. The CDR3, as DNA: TGTGCCAGCAGTTATGATGGGCGCACCAACACTGAAGCTTTCTTT.

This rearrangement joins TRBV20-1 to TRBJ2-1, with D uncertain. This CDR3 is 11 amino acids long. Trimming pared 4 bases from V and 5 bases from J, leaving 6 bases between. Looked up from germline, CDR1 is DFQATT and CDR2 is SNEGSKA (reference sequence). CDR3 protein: CSAILNNEQFF. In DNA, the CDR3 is TGCAGTGCTATTTTAAACAATGAGCAGTTCTTC.

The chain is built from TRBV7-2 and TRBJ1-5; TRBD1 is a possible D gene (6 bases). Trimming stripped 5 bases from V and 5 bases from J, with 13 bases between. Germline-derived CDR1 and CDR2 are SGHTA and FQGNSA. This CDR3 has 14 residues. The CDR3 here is CASSLGHRDQPQHF. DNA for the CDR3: TGTGCCAGCAGCCTGGGACACCGAGATCAGCCCCAGCATTTT.

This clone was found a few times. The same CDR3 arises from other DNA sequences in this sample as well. In DNA form, the CDR3 reads TGTGCCAGCAGTTTTTCCCCCTACGAGCAGTACTTC. Translation gives CASSFSPYEQYF. This chain links TRBV12-3 or TRBV12-4 with TRBJ2-7; no clear D. The CDR3 consists of 12 residues. Trimming removed 3 bases from V and 2 bases from J, with 5 bases in between.

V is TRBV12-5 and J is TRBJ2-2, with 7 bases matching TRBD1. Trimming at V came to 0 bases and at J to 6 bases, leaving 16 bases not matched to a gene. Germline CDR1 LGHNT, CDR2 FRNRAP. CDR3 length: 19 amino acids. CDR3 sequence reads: CASGLVKALLTGKAGELFF. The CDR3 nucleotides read TGTGCTAGTGGTTTGGTAAAGGCTTTGTTGACAGGGAAAGCCGGGGAGCTGTTTTTT.

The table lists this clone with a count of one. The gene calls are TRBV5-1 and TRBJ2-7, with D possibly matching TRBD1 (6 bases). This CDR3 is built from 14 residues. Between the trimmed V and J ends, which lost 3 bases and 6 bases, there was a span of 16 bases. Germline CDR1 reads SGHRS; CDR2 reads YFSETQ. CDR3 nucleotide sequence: TGCGCCAGCAGCTCCGGGACAAACATGCCCGAGCAGTACTTC. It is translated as CASSSGTNMPEQYF.

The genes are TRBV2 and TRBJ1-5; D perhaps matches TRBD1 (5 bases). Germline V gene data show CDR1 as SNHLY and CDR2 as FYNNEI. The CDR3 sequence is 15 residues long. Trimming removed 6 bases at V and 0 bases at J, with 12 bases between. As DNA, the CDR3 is TGTGCCAGCAGCCTGGTTCAGGGTAGCAATCAGCCCCAGCATTTT. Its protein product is CASSLVQGSNQPQHF.

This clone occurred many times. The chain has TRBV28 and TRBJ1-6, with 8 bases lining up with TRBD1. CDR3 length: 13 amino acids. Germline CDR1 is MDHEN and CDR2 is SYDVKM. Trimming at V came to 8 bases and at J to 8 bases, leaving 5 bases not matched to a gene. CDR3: CASRTGQDSPLHF. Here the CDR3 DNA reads TGTGCCAGCCGGACAGGGCAGGATTCACCCCTCCACTTT.

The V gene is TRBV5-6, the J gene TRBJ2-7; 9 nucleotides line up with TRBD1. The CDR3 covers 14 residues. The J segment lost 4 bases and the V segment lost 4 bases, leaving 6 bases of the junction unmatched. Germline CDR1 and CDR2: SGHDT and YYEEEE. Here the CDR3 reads CASSPMGQGYEQYF. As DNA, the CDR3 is TGTGCCAGCAGCCCGATGGGACAGGGTTACGAGCAGTACTTC.